The present entry profiles one T cell receptor beta chain with its context. The normal lung sample lay at least 3 cm, and maximally far, from the tumour. This entry is derived from a study of immune cell composition in non-small cell lung cancer. V lost 0 bases and J lost 9; bases outside the gene matches: 11. This CDR3 is 17 amino acids long. Per germline, CDR1 KGHSH and CDR2 LQKENI. TCRdb's table, derived via immunoSEQ multiplex PCR, lists solely in-frame clones and lacks some. The profile covers about 3,400 clones, with 84% appearing a single time and approximately 12% taken by the ten largest. The TCR originated in a human donor with non-small cell lung cancer. The sequenced material came from non-adjacent lung tissue. This sequence joins TRBV18 and TRBJ1-6, with TRBD1 identical over 7 bases. CDR3 bases: TGTGCCAGCTCACCACCGTTACTCAGGGGGATGGGTTCACCCCTCCACTTT. It codes for CASSPPLLRGMGSPLHF.